The sequence of this T cell receptor beta chain was determined in a study of blood T cell repertoires in COVID-19. The germline CDR1 and CDR2 sequences are LNHDA and SQIVND (reference sequence). This CDR3 is built from 14 residues. The V and J ends lost 7 bases and 4 bases respectively, with 14 bases between them. Some clones are missing from TCRdb's copy, which holds only in-frame ones; the method was immunoSEQ multiplex PCR. Of 200,000 to 300,000 clones listed, 85% to 90% are singletons. Those enrolled, adults aged roughly 18 to 95 years, came from about two dozen US areas. Sequencing was performed on PBMCs or T cells enriched from blood (not recorded which). V and J are TRBV19 and TRBJ1-3; weak D call: TRBD1 (5 bases). This receptor was taken from a man aged 35-49 years who had recovered from COVID-19. The CDR3 is CASTSQGPGNTIYF. CDR3 sequence (DNA): TGTGCCAGTACCTCTCAGGGTCCCGGAAACACCATATATTTT.